These T cell receptor beta chains were read from a single sample in a study of blood T cells in healthy people across ages. TCRdb analysed the 5' RACE reads with MiXCR anew, one entry per CDR3 protein. Of about 290,000 distinct CDR3 sequences in the sample, roughly 29% are singletons; the top ten hold approximately 30%. The specimen was blood. The receptors shown here come from a woman aged 70-85 years in good health. CDR3s include the opening cysteine and the closing phenylalanine or tryptophan. Each record gives: V gene, J gene, D gene, clone size, CDR3 protein, CDR3 DNA. A D gene is named only where the DNA matches it firmly. Some rows mark clone size as missing; the rest say once, few, many or name a class of expanded clone.

TRBV15,TRBJ1-5,.,.,CATSRAEGYSNQPQHF,TGTGCCACCAGCAGAGCCGAGGGCTATAGCAATCAGCCCCAGCATTTT
TRBV20-1,TRBJ2-5,TRBD1,few,CSARVGDRVQETQYF,TGCAGTGCTAGAGTCGGGGACAGGGTCCAAGAGACCCAGTACTTC
TRBV9,TRBJ2-7,.,few,CASSFGRGPYEQYF,TGTGCCAGCAGCTTTGGCAGGGGACCCTACGAGCAGTACTTC
TRBV10-2,TRBJ1-2,.,.,CASSAPPDGRYGYTF,TGCGCCAGCAGTGCCCCCCCGGACGGACGCTATGGCTACACCTTC
TRBV29-1,TRBJ2-4,.,.,CSAEQGDIQYF,TGCAGCGCCGAACAAGGTGACATTCAGTACTTC
TRBV20-1,TRBJ1-4,.,.,CSAREGVDEKLFF,TGCAGTGCTAGGGAGGGCGTGGATGAAAAACTGTTTTTT
TRBV9,TRBJ2-5,TRBD1,few,CASSTGQGAYETQYF,TGTGCCAGCAGCACCGGACAGGGGGCGTATGAGACCCAGTACTTC
TRBV7-2,TRBJ1-1,TRBD1,.,CASSLRRGGTEAFF,TGTGCCAGCAGCTTACGCAGGGGGGGCACTGAAGCTTTCTTT
TRBV7-3,TRBJ2-1,TRBD2,.,CASSSSGSVNEQFF,TGTGCCAGCAGCTCAAGCGGGAGTGTAAATGAGCAGTTCTTC
TRBV5-5,TRBJ2-3,TRBD2,.,CASSVPGLATTSTDTQYF,TGTGCCAGCAGCGTACCGGGACTAGCGACTACTAGCACAGATACGCAGTATTTT
TRBV7-9,TRBJ2-7,.,once,CASSLVGADSYEQYF,TGTGCCAGCAGCCTCGTGGGGGCGGACTCCTACGAGCAGTACTTC
TRBV6-1,TRBJ2-3,.,.,CASSGRQAPTDTQYF,TGTGCCAGCAGTGGTCGACAGGCCCCCACAGATACGCAGTATTTT
TRBV7-2,TRBJ2-3,TRBD1,.,CASSPRRSAGGADTQYF,TGTGCCAGCAGTCCCAGGAGATCGGCAGGGGGCGCAGATACGCAGTATTTT
TRBV13,TRBJ2-7,TRBD2,.,CASSLTSGSIYEQYF,TGTGCCAGCAGCCTGACTAGCGGGAGTATTTACGAGCAGTACTTC
TRBV7-9,TRBJ1-1,TRBD1,.,CASNTQGAGGTEAFF,TGTGCCAGCAACACCCAGGGGGCTGGGGGCACTGAAGCTTTCTTT
TRBV2,TRBJ2-7,TRBD2,.,CASSESGLAGFEQYF,TGTGCCAGCAGTGAATCGGGACTAGCGGGATTTGAGCAGTACTTC
TRBV27,TRBJ1-4,.,few,CASSSHSDRPTNEKLFF,TGTGCCAGCAGTTCACACTCGGACAGACCAACTAATGAAAAACTGTTTTTT
TRBV20-1,TRBJ2-1,.,many,CSARDSPLGGDEQFF,TGCAGTGCTAGAGATTCACCTCTGGGGGGTGATGAGCAGTTCTTC
TRBV29-1,TRBJ2-2,.,many,CSGKGLAGNTGELFF,TGCAGCGGAAAGGGGCTAGCTGGGAACACCGGGGAGCTGTTTTTT
TRBV20-1,TRBJ1-6,.,.,CSAKGPVGNSPLHF,TGCAGTGCTAAGGGTCCCGTGGGGAATTCACCCCTCCACTTT
TRBV20-1,TRBJ2-7,.,.,CSARNTGLPYEQYF,TGCAGTGCTAGAAACACCGGGCTACCCTACGAGCAGTACTTC
TRBV3-1,TRBJ2-3,.,.,CASSQQGGFFTDTQYF,TGTGCCAGCAGCCAGCAGGGTGGCTTCTTCACAGATACGCAGTATTTT
TRBV25-1,TRBJ2-4,.,few,CASSEWVQGPAKNIQYF,TGTGCCAGCAGTGAATGGGTACAAGGGCCAGCCAAAAACATTCAGTACTTC
TRBV2,TRBJ1-1,TRBD1,few,CASGATGAPTGEAFF,TGTGCCAGCGGAGCGACAGGGGCCCCAACGGGTGAAGCTTTCTTT
TRBV5-1,TRBJ2-1,.,.,CASSGSRAGSYNEQFF,TGCGCCAGCAGCGGATCCAGGGCAGGGTCCTACAATGAGCAGTTCTTC
TRBV7-2,TRBJ2-3,TRBD2,.,CASSHDPTSPQYF,TGTGCCAGCAGCCACGATCCGACTAGCCCGCAGTATTTT
TRBV20-1,TRBJ1-2,.,.,CSGRRVSNYGYTF,TGCAGTGGCCGCAGGGTGTCGAACTATGGCTACACCTTC